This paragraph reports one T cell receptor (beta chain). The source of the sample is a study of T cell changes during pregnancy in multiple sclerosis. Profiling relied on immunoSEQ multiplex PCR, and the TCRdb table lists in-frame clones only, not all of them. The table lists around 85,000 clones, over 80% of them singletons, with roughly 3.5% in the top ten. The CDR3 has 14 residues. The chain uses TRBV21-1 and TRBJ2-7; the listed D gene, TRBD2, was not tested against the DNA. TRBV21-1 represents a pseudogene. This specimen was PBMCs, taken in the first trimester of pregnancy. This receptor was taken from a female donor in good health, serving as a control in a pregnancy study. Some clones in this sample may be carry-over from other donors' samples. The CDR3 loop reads CASSWGGNAHEQYF. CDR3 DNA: TGTGCCAGCAGCTGGGGCGGGAATGCCCACGAGCAGTACTTC.